These 6 T cell receptor beta chains share one sample of origin, sequenced in a study of T-cell reconstitution after alpha-beta-depleted transplantation in children. For TCRbeta, the library was prepared with unique molecular identifiers. A single record per CDR3 protein comes from TCRdb applying MiXCR to the PCR reads. The data hold about 640,000 distinct CDR3 sequences, with over 10% observed a single time. The sequencing used PBMCs, mostly from graft donor cells, collected 360 days after TCRalphabeta/CD19-depleted stem cell transplant. The receptors originated from a male patient younger than 18 who had a stem cell transplant for acute myeloid leukemia, so the T cells may come from the graft donor.

This clonotype came up a few times. The chain joins TRBV20-1 to TRBJ2-5; 11 nucleotides line up with TRBD2. The CDR3 extends over 16 amino acids. Trimming cost V 2 bases and J 5 bases; bases outside gene matches: 10. CDR1 and CDR2 from the germline V gene are DFQATT and SNEGSKA (reference sequence). DNA for the CDR3: TGCAGTGCTAGATACTGGGGACTAGCGGTATCTGAGACCCAGTACTTC. Its translation is CSARYWGLAVSETQYF.

This clonotype showed up many times. Since no conserved phenylalanine or tryptophan closes the CDR3, a read error is the likely cause. No DNA is shown, since the ends of the CDR3 on it are uncertain; the CDR3 is the one TCRdb lists. The chain uses TRBV15 and TRBJ2-5; TRBD2, the D gene given by the table, was not confirmed from the DNA. CDR1 and CDR2 (germline): LNHNV, YYDKDF (reference sequence). The CDR3 has 16 residues if both end residues are counted. This chain's CDR3 is CATSRELPGLAGLQEV.

The sample holds many counts of this clonotype. The J gene is TRBJ1-4, the V gene TRBV5-4; D gene uncertain. The V gene lost 2 bases and the J gene lost 3 bases, with 8 bases spanning the gap. Germline V gives CDR1 SGHNT, CDR2 YYREEE (reference sequence). CDR3 length equals 14 residues. In nucleotides, the CDR3 is TGTGCCAGCAGCTTTGGGCGGTCTAATGAAAAACTGTTTTTT. Protein: CASSFGRSNEKLFF.

This CDR3 reads CASSPVQRDGNEQFF. The DNA of the CDR3 is TGTGCCAGCTCACCGGTACAGCGGGATGGCAATGAGCAGTTCTTC. This chain connects TRBV18 to TRBJ2-1, with 7 nucleotides matching TRBD2. The V gene's germline CDR1 is KGHSH and CDR2 LQKENI. V was clipped by 3 bases and J by 6 bases; unmatched bases: 8. The CDR3 length is 15 residues.

The chain employs TRBV4-3 and TRBJ2-1, with D unresolved. Germline V CDR1 and CDR2: LGHNA, YSLEER. Trimming took 1 base from V and 7 from J, leaving 8 bases between them. The CDR3 totals 13 residues. The chain's CDR3 is CASSQVGFNEQFF. In nucleotides, the CDR3 is TGCGCCAGCAGCCAAGTGGGGTTTAATGAGCAGTTCTTC.

The CDR3 spells CSAPIFGTSGLNYEQYF. As DNA, the CDR3 is TGCAGTGCGCCGATATTCGGGACTAGCGGACTGAACTACGAGCAGTACTTC. The chain employs TRBV20-1 and TRBJ2-7; 11 bases fit TRBD2. The CDR3 contains 17 residues. CDR1 and CDR2 (germline): DFQATT, SNEGSKA (reference sequence). V lost 6 bases and J lost 3; bases outside the gene matches: 16.